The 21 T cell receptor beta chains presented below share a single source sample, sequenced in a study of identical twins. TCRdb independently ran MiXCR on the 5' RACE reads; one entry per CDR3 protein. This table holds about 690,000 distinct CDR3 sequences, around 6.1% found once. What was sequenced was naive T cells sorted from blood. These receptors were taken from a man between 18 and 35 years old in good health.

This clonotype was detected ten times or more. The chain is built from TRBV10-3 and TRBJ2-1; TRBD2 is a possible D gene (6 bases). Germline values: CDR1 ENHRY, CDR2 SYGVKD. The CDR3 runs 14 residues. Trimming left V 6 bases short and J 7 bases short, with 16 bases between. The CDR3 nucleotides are TGTGCCATCAGACAACAAGGAGGGATTAATGAGCAGTTCTTC. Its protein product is CAIRQQGGINEQFF.

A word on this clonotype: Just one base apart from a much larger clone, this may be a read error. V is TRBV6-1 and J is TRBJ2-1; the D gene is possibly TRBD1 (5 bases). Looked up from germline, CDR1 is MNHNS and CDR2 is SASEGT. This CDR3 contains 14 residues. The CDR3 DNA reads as TGTGCCAGTCCTTGGCCAGGGCCGTTAGGTGAGCAGTTGTTC. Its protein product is CASPWPGPLGEQLF.

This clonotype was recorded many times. This chain's CDR3 is CSAGQGYTF. In DNA, the CDR3 is TGCAGTGCTGGACAGGGCTACACCTTC. The V gene is TRBV20-1, the J gene TRBJ1-2; tentatively, D is TRBD1 (6 bases). CDR3 length: 9 amino acids. Germline V gene data show CDR1 as DFQATT and CDR2 as SNEGSKA (reference sequence). V dropped 5 bases and J dropped 8 bases, with 6 bases sitting between them.

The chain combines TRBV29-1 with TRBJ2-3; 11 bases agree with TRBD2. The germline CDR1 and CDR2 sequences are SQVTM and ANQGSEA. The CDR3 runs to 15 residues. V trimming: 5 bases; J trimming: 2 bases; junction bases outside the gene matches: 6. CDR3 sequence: CSVHTSGSFTDTQYF. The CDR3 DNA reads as TGCAGCGTTCATACTAGCGGGAGTTTCACAGATACGCAGTATTTT.

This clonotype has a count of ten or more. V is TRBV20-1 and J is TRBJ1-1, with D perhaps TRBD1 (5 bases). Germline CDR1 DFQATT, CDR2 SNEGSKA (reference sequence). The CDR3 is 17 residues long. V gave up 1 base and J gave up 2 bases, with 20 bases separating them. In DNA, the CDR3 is TGCAGTGCTAGAGCGGCCCCGGGGCGCCCGAATAACACTGAAGCTTTCTTT. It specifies CSARAAPGRPNNTEAFF.

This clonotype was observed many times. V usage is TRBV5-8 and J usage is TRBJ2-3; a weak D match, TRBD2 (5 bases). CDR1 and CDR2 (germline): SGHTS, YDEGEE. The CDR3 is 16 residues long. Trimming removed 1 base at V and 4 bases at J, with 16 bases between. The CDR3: CASSLLRARRADTQYF. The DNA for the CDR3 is TGTGCCAGCAGCTTGTTGCGGGCTCGAAGGGCAGATACGCAGTATTTT.

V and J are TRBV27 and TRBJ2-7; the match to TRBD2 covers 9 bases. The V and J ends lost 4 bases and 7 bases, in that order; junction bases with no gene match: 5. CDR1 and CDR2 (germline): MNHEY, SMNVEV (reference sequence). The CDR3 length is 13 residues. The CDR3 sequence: CASSYGTSSEQYF. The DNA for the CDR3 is TGTGCCAGCAGTTACGGGACTAGCAGTGAGCAGTACTTC.

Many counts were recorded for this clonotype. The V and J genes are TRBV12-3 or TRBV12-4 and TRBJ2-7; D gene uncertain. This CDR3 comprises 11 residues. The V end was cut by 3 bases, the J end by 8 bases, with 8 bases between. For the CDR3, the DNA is TGTGCCAGCAGTTTTGGGCGGCAGCAGTACTTC. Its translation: CASSFGRQQYF.

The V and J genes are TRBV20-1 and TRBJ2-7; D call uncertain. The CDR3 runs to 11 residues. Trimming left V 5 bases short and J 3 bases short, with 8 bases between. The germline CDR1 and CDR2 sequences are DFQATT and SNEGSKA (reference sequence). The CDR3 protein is CSASGFYEQYF. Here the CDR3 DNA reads TGCAGTGCTTCGGGCTTCTACGAGCAGTACTTC.

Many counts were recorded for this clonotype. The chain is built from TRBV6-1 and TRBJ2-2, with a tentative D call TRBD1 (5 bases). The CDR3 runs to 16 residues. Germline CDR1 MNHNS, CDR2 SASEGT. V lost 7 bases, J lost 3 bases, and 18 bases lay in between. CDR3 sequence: CASTYGQDTHTGELFF. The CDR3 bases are TGTGCCAGCACCTATGGGCAGGACACCCACACCGGGGAGCTGTTTTTT.

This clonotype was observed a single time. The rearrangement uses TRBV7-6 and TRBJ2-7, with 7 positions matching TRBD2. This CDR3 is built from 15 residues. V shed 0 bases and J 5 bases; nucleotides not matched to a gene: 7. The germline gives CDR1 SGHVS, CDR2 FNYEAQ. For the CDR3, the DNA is TGTGCCAGCAGCTTAGCGGGCGGGAGTACGGACGAGCAGTACTTC. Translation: CASSLAGGSTDEQYF.

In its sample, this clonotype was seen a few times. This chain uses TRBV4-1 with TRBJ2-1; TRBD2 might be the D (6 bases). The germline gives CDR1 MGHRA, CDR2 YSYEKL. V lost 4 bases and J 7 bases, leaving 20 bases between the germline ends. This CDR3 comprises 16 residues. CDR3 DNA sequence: TGCGCCAGCAGCCGCGTCGGCCCGGGACTGGGGAATGAGCAGTTCTTC. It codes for CASSRVGPGLGNEQFF.

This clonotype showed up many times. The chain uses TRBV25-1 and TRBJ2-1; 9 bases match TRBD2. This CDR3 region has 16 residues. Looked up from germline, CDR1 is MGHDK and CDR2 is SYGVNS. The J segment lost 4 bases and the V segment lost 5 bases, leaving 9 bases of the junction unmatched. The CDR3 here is CASSPRAGGRYNEQFF. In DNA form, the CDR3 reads TGTGCCAGCAGTCCCAGGGCGGGAGGGCGGTACAATGAGCAGTTCTTC.

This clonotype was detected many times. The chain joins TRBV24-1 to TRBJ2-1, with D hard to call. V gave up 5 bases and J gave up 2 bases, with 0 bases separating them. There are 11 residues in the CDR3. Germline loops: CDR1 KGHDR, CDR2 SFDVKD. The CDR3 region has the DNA TGTGCCACCAGTGCCTACAATGAGCAGTTCTTC. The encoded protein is CATSAYNEQFF.

CDR3: CSDDRISNQPQHF. DNA of the CDR3: TGCAGTGACGACAGGATAAGCAATCAGCCCCAGCATTTT. This rearrangement joins TRBV20-1 to TRBJ1-5; D is possibly TRBD1 (6 bases). The V end was cut by 7 bases, the J end by 1 base, with 11 bases between. The CDR3 is made up of 13 amino acids. CDR1 is DFQATT, CDR2 SNEGSKA, per germline (reference sequence).

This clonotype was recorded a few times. As DNA, the CDR3 is TGTGCCAGCAGTTTAGCGCCGGGACTAGCGGGAAATGAGCAGTTCTTC. This translates into CASSLAPGLAGNEQFF. The genes are TRBV12-3 or TRBV12-4 and TRBJ2-1, with TRBD2 matching 13 bases. Trimming at V came to 0 bases and at J to 7 bases, leaving 3 bases not matched to a gene. The CDR3 has 16 amino acids.

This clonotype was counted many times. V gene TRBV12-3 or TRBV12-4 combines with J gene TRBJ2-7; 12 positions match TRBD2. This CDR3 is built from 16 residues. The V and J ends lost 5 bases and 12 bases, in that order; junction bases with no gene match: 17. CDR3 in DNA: TGTGCCAGCAGTAATCTCCCCCTAGCGGGAGGGCCGGGTTGGTACGTC. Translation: CASSNLPLAGGPGWYV.

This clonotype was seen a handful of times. The CDR3 protein is CASSQVPGQGGLTDTQYF. The CDR3 DNA follows: TGCGCCAGCAGCCAAGTCCCGGGACAGGGGGGACTCACAGATACGCAGTATTTT. The chain links TRBV4-1 to TRBJ2-3; 11 nucleotides align to TRBD1. CDR1 MGHRA and CDR2 YSYEKL come from the germline V gene. This CDR3 contains 18 residues. The ends lost 1 base at V and 2 bases at J; junction bases unmatched: 8.

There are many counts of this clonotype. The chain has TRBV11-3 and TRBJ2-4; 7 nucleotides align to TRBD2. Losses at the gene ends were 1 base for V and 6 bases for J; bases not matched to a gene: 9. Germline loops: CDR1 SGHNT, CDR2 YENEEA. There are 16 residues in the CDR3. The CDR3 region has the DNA TGTGCCAGCAGCTTAGTGTCGCGGGAGCTCGTAAACATTCAGTACTTC. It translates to CASSLVSRELVNIQYF.

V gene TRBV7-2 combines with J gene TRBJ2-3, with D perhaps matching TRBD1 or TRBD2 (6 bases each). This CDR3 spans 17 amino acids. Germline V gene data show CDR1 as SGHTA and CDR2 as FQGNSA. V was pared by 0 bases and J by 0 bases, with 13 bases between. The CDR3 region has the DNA TGTGCCAGCAGCTTAGCGGTACGGGGGCGAAGCACAGATACGCAGTATTTT. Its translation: CASSLAVRGRSTDTQYF.

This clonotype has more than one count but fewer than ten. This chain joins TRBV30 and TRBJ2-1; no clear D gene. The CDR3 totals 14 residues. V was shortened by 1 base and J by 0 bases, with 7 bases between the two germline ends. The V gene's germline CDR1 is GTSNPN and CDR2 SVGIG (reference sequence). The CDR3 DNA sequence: TGTGCCTGGAGTGCGTTCAGCTCCTACAATGAGCAGTTCTTC. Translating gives CAWSAFSSYNEQFF.